A few counts support the clone carrying this TCR beta chain. Its cognate antigen is unknown. The entry originates in a study of beta chain features in type 1 diabetes. Study results and caveats: Cells that show high TCR expression could be over-represented by cDNA sequencing. With patients and controls alike, PCR might favor shorter templates to an equal degree.

CDR3 size: 13 residues. CDR1 and CDR2 from the germline V gene are SEHNR and FQNEAQ (reference sequence). V gave up 5 bases and J gave up 8 bases; unmatched junction bases: 4. The sequenced template was cDNA made from the entire isolated RNA. Profiling relied on immunoSEQ multiplex PCR, and the TCRdb table lists in-frame clones only, not all of them. The repertoire consists of 70,000 to 95,000 clones, with 30% to 35% occurring once and the leading ten covering 0.45% to 0.55%. A single heparinised draw of about 120 mL on average was taken per donor. Based on CD45RO/CCR7/CD25/CD127/CD95/CD27, CD4+ regulatory, stem cell-like memory, naive and central memory cells were sorted.

This sequence joins TRBV7-9 and TRBJ1-2; 11 bases line up with TRBD1. This clonotype originated in a woman under 30 in good health. The sequencing input was stem cell memory CD4+ T cells from blood. CDR3 nucleotide sequence: TGTGCCAGCAGCGCGGGACAGGGGGTCGGCTACACCTTC. It specifies CASSAGQGVGYTF.